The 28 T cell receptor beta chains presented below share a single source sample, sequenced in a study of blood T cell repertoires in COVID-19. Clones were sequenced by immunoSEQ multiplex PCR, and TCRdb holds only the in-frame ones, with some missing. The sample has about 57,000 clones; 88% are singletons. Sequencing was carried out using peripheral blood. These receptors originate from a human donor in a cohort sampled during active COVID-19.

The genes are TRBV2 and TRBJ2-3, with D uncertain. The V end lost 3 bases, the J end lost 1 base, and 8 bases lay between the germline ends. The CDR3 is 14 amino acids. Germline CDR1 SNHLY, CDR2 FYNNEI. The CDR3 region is CASSERYGTDTQYF. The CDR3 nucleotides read TGTGCCAGCAGTGAGCGATACGGCACAGATACGCAGTATTTT.

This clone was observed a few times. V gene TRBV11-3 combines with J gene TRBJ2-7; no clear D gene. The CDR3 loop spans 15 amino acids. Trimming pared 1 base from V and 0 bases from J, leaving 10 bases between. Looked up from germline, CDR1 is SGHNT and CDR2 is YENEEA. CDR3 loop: CASSLGRGSSYEQYF. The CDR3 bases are TGTGCCAGCAGCTTAGGGCGCGGCTCCTCCTACGAGCAGTACTTC.

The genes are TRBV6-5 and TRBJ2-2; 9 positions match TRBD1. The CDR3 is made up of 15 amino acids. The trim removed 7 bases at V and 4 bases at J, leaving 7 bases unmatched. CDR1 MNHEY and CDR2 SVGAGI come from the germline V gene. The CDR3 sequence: CASKRDRVRTGELFF. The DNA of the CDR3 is TGTGCCAGCAAAAGGGACAGGGTCCGCACCGGGGAGCTGTTTTTT.

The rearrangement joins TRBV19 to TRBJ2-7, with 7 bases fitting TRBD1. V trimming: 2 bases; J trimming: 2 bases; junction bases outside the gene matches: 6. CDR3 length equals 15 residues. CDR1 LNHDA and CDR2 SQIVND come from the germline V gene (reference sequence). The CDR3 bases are TGTGCCAGTAGTATATTCCCCGGGACAGCCTACGAGCAGTACTTC. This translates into CASSIFPGTAYEQYF. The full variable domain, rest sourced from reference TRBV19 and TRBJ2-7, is DGGITQSPKYLFRKEGQNVTLSCEQNLNHDAMYWYRQDPGQGLRLIYYSQIVNDFQKGDIAEGYSVSREKKESFPLTVTSAQKNPTAFYLCASSIFPGTAYEQYFGPGTRLTVT.

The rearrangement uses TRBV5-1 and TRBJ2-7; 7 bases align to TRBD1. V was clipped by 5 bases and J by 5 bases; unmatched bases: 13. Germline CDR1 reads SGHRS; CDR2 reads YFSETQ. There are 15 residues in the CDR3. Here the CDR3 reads CASREKAGGLDEQYF. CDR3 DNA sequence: TGCGCCAGCAGGGAAAAGGCAGGGGGTTTAGACGAGCAGTACTTC.

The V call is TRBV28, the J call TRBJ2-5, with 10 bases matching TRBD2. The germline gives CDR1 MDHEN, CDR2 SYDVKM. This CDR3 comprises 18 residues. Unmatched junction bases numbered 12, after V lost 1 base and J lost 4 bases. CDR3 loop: CASSLFRTSGIKGETQYF. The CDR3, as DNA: TGTGCCAGCAGTTTATTTCGGACTAGCGGTATTAAGGGAGAGACCCAGTACTTC.

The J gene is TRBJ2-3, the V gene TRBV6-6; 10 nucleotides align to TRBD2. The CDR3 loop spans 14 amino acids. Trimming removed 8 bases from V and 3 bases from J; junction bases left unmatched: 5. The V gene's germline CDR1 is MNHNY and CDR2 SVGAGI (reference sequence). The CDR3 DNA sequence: TGTGCCAGCCGAACTAGCGGGACTACAGATACGCAGTATTTT. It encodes CASRTSGTTDTQYF.

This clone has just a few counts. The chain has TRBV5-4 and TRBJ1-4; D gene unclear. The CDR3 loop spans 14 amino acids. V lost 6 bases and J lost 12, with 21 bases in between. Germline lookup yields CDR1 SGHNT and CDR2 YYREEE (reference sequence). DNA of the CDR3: TGTGCCAGCACCCGGGATATGGGAGTTCGTCAACTGTTTTTT. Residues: CASTRDMGVRQLFF.

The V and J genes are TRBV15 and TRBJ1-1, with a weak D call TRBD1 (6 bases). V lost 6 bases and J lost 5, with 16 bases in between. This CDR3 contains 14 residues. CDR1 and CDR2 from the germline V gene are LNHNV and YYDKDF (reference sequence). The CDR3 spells CATRKQGGGTEAFF. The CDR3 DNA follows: TGTGCCACCAGGAAACAGGGCGGGGGTACTGAAGCTTTCTTT.

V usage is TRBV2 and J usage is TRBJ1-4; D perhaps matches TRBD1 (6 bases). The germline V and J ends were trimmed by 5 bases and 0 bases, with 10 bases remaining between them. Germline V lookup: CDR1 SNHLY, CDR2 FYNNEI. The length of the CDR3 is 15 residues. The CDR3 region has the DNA TGTGCCAGCAGTAAGACAGGTGCAACTAATGAAAAACTGTTTTTT. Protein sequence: CASSKTGATNEKLFF.

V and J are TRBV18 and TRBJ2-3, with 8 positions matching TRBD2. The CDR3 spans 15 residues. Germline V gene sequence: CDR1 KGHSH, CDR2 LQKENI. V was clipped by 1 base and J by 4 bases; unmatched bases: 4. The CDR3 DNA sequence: TGTGCCAGCTCACCACGAGTAGCGGGGCCAGATACGCAGTATTTT. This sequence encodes CASSPRVAGPDTQYF.

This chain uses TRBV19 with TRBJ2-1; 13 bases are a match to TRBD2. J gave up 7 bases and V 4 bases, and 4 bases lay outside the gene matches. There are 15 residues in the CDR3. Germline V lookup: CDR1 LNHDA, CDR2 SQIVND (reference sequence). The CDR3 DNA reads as TGTGCCAGTAGTACCGGACTAGCGGGGGCAAATGAGCAGTTCTTC. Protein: CASSTGLAGANEQFF. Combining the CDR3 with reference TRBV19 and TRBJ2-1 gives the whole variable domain DGGITQSPKYLFRKEGQNVTLSCEQNLNHDAMYWYRQDPGQGLRLIYYSQIVNDFQKGDIAEGYSVSREKKESFPLTVTSAQKNPTAFYLCASSTGLAGANEQFFGPGTRLTVL.

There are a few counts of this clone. The CDR3 nucleotides read TGTGCCAGCAGCGGATCTCGTTTAGGGAGCTCCTATAATTCACCCCTCCACTTT. Translated: CASSGSRLGSSYNSPLHF. The chain is built from TRBV9 and TRBJ1-6, with no clear D. The CDR3 length is 18 residues. Per the germline V gene, CDR1 is SGDLS and CDR2 is YYNGEE. The V gene lost 3 bases and the J gene lost 0 bases, with 16 bases spanning the gap. Complete variable domain (other parts from reference TRBV9 and TRBJ1-6): DSGVTQTPKHLITATGQRVTLRCSPRSGDLSVYWYQQSLDQGLQFLIQYYNGEERAKGNILERFSAQQFPDLHSELNLSSLELGDSALYFCASSGSRLGSSYNSPLHFGNGTRLTVT.

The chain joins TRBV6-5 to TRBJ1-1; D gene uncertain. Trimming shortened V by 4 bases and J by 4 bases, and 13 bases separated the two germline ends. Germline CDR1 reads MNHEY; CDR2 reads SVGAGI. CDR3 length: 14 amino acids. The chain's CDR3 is CASSSTGRGTEAFF. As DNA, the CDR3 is TGTGCCAGCAGTTCCACCGGTCGGGGCACTGAAGCTTTCTTT.

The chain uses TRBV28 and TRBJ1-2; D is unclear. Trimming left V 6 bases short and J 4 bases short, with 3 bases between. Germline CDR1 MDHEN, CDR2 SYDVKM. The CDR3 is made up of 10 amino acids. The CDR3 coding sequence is TGTGCCAGCAGCGGCTATGGCTACACCTTC. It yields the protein CASSGYGYTF.

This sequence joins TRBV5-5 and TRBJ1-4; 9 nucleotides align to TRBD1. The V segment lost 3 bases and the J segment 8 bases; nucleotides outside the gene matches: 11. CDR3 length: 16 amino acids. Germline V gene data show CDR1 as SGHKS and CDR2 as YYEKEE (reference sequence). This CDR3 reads CASSSYLGGQGEKLFF. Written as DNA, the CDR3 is TGTGCCAGCAGCTCCTACCTCGGGGGACAGGGCGAAAAACTGTTTTTT.

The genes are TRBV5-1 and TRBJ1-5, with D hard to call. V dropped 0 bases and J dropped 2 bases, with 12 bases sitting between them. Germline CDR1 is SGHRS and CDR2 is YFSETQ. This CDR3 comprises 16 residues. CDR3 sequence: CASSLEGGPGNQPQHF. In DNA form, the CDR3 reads TGCGCCAGCAGCTTGGAGGGCGGGCCGGGCAATCAGCCCCAGCATTTT.

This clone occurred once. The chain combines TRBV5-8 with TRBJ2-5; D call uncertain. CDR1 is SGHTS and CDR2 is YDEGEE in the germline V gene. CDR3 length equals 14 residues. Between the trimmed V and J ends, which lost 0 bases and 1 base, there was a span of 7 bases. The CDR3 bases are TGTGCCAGCAGCTTGGCGTCGTTCCAAGAGACCCAGTACTTC. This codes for CASSLASFQETQYF.

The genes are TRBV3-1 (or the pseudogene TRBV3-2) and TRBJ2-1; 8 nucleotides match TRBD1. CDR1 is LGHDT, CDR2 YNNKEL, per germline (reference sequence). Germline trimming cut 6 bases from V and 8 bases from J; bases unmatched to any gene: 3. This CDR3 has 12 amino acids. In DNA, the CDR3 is TGTGCCAGCAGGGACAGGGACCATGAGCAGTTCTTC. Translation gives CASRDRDHEQFF.

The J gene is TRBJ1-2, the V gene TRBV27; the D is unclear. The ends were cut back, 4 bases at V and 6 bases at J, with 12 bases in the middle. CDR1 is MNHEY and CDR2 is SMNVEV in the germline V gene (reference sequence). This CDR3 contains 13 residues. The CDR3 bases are TGTGCCAGCAGTTACAGCAGGAGGGATGGCTACACCTTC. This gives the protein CASSYSRRDGYTF.

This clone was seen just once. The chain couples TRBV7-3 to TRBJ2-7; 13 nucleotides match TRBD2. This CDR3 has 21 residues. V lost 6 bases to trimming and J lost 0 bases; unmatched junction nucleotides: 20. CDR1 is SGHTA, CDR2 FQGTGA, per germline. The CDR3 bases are TGTGCCAGCAGACCCGAACCGATCAAGACTAGCGGGGGGCCGAGCTCCTACGAGCAGTACTTC. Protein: CASRPEPIKTSGGPSSYEQYF.

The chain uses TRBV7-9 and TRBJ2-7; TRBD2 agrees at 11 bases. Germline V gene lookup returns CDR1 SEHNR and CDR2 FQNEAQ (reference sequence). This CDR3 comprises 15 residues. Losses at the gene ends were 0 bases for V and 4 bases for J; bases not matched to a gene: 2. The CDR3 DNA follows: TGTGCCAGCAGCTTAGCCACTAGCGGGAGTTACGAGCAGTACTTC. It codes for CASSLATSGSYEQYF. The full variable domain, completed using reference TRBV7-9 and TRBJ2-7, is DTGVSQNPRHKITKRGQNVTFRCDPISEHNRLYWYRQTLGQGPEFLTYFQNEAQLEKSRLLSDRFSAERPKGSFSTLEIQRTEQGDSAMYLCASSLATSGSYEQYFGPGTRLTVT.

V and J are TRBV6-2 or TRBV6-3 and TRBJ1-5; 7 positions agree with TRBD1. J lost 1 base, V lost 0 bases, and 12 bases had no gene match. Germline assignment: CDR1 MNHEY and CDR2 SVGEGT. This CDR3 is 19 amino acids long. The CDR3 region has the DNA TGTGCCAGCAGTTACTCGCAGGGACAGCGAGGTGGAAGCAATCAGCCCCAGCATTTT. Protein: CASSYSQGQRGGSNQPQHF.

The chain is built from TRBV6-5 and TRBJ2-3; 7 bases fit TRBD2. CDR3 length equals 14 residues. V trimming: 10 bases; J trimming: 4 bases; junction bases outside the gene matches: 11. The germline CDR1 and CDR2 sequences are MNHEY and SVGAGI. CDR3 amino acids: CATGLGRPADTQYF. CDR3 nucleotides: TGTGCCACCGGACTAGGCCGCCCGGCAGATACGCAGTATTTT.

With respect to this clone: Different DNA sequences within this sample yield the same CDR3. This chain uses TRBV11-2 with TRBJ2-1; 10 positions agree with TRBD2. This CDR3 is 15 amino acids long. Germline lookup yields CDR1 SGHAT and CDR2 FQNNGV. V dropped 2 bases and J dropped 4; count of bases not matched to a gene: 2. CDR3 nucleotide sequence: TGTGCCAGCAGCTTATTAGCGGGGGGTTACAATGAGCAGTTCTTC. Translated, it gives CASSLLAGGYNEQFF. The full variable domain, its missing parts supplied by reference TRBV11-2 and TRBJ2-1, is EAGVAQSPRYKIIEKRQSVAFWCNPISGHATLYWYQQILGQGPKLLIQFQNNGVVDDSQLPKDRFSAERLKGVDSTLKIQPAKLEDSAVYLCASSLLAGGYNEQFFGPGTRLTVL.

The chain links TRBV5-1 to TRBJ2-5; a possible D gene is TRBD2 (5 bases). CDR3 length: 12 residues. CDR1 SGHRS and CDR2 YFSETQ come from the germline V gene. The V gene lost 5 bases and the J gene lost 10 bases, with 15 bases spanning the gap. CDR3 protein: CASSQTPSGQYF. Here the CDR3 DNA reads TGCGCCAGCAGTCAAACACCGAGCGGCCAGTACTTC.

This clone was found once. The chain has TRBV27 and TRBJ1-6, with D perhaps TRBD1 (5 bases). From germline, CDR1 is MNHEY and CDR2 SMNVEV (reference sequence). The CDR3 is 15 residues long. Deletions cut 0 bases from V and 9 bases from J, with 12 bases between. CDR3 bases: TGTGCCAGCAGTTTATCTTATACGGGGGGTTCACCCCTCCACTTT. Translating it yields CASSLSYTGGSPLHF.

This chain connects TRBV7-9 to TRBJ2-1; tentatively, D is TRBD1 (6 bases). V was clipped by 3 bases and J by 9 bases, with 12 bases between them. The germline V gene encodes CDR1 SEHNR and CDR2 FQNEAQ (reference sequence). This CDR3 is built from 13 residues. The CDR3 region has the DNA TGTGCCAGCAGCTTTTCAGGGGCCGGTGAGCAGTTCTTC. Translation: CASSFSGAGEQFF.